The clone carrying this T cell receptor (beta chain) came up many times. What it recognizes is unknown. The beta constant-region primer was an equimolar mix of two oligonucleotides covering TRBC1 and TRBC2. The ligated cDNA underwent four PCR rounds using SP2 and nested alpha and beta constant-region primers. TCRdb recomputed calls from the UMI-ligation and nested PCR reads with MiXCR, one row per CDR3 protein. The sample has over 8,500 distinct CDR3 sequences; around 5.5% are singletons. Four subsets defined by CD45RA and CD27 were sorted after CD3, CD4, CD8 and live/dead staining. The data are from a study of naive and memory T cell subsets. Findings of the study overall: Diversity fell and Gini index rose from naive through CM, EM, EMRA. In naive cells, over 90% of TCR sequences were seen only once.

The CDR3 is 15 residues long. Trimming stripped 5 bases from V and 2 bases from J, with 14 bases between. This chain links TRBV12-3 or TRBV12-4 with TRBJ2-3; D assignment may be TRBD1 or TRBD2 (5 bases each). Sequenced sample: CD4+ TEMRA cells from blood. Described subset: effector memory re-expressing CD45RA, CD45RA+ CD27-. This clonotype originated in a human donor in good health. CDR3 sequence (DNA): TGTGCCAGCAGTCTAAATCTGGGACCCACAGATACGCAGTATTTT. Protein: CASSLNLGPTDTQYF.